The rows below give T cell receptor beta chains drawn from one sample of a study of beta chain features in type 1 diabetes. Profiling relied on immunoSEQ multiplex PCR, and the TCRdb table lists in-frame clones only, not all of them. The sample carries approximately 200,000 clones, 9.6% recorded once. Source material: naive CD4+ T cells from blood. The receptors come from a woman younger than 35 in good health. CDR3s include the opening cysteine and the closing phenylalanine or tryptophan. The order of the fields is V gene, J gene, clone size, D gene, CDR3 protein, CDR3 DNA. D genes are given only for firm matches. The listing skips clone size in some rows; elsewhere it reads once, few, many or a size class.

TRBV2	TRBJ2-1	-	TRBD2	CASSALAGVGNEQFF	TGTGCCAGCAGTGCCCTAGCGGGAGTAGGCAATGAGCAGTTCTTC
TRBV30	TRBJ1-4	-	TRBD1	CAWSKDRHEKLFF	TGTGCCTGGAGTAAGGACAGGCATGAAAAACTGTTTTTT
TRBV18	TRBJ1-1	few	TRBD1	CASSARTGDLNTEAFF	TGTGCCAGCTCAGCAAGGACAGGGGACCTGAACACTGAAGCTTTCTTT
TRBV7-2	TRBJ2-5	-	-	CASSLGTGFGQETQYF	TGTGCCAGCAGCTTAGGGACTGGGTTTGGGCAAGAGACCCAGTACTTC
TRBV18	TRBJ2-2	once	-	CASSPIAPANTGELFF	TGTGCCAGCTCACCGATAGCCCCTGCGAACACCGGGGAGCTGTTTTTT
TRBV7-6	TRBJ2-5	-	TRBD2	CATLAGGEGTQYF	TGTGCCACGCTAGCGGGAGGCGAGGGGACCCAGTACTTC
TRBV6-1	TRBJ1-1	-	TRBD1	CASRGQPYTEAFF	TGTGCCAGCAGGGGACAGCCCTACACTGAAGCTTTCTTT
TRBV7-9	TRBJ2-3	-	TRBD1	CASSMPSGGGAADTQYF	TGTGCCAGCAGCATGCCCTCAGGGGGTGGTGCGGCAGATACGCAGTATTTT
TRBV2	TRBJ2-7	-	TRBD1	CASTGQGRVGDEQYF	TGTGCCAGCACCGGACAGGGGAGAGTAGGGGACGAGCAGTACTTC
TRBV6-6	TRBJ1-2	few	TRBD1	CASRLGTGEYGYTF	TGTGCCAGCAGGCTAGGGACAGGGGAGTATGGCTACACCTTC
TRBV30	TRBJ1-2	once	TRBD1	CAWSLQGAGYGYTF	TGTGCCTGGAGTCTACAGGGGGCTGGATATGGCTACACCTTC
TRBV7-3	TRBJ2-3	-	-	CASSLGTSTDTQYF	TGTGCCAGCAGCCTGGGGACTAGCACAGATACGCAGTATTTT
TRBV11-2	TRBJ2-3	few	-	CASSAMGLLPHTDTQYF	TGTGCCAGCAGCGCCATGGGACTCCTGCCTCACACAGATACGCAGTATTTT
TRBV5-1	TRBJ1-1	-	-	CASSLRRRGLSANTEAFF	TGCGCCAGCAGCTTGAGGAGGAGGGGTTTGTCAGCGAACACTGAAGCTTTCTTT
TRBV28	TRBJ1-2	few	TRBD1	CASSDRVGYTF	TGTGCCAGCAGCGACAGGGTCGGCTACACCTTC
TRBV5-1	TRBJ2-3	-	TRBD1	CASSRTGGSFTDTQYF	TGCGCCAGCAGCCGAACAGGGGGCTCTTTCACAGATACGCAGTATTTT
TRBV5-1	TRBJ1-1	-	TRBD1	CASSWTDRGNTEAFF	TGCGCCAGCAGCTGGACCGACAGGGGCAACACTGAAGCTTTCTTT
TRBV7-9	TRBJ2-1	many	-	CASSLFETRGDEQFF	TGTGCCAGCAGCTTATTCGAGACTAGAGGCGATGAGCAGTTCTTC
TRBV5-4	TRBJ2-7	-	TRBD2	CASSPDLVGAGDTF	TGTGCCAGCAGCCCAGACCTCGTAGGAGCGGGAGATACCTTC
TRBV28	TRBJ2-3	-	-	CASSSGGQRDTQYF	TGTGCCAGCAGTTCCGGGGGGCAGAGAGATACGCAGTATTTT
TRBV19	TRBJ1-1	few	-	CASSPAPKDGEAFF	TGTGCCAGTAGTCCAGCGCCCAAGGATGGTGAAGCTTTCTTT